This is a list of T cell receptor beta chains from one sample in a study of siplizumab effects on memory and regulatory T cells. Assay used: immunoSEQ multiplex PCR; TCRdb lists only in-frame clones, some missing. The sample records tens of thousands of clones, about 98% being singletons. Sequencing was carried out using naive CD8+ T cells sorted from blood. The source is a human donor in good health. The CDR3 runs from the conserved cysteine through the conserved F or W. D genes are given only for firm matches. Clone sizes are given selectively: once, few, many, or a class where the clone is expanded.

NA NA TRBJ2-7 TRBV7-8 CASSLVTYEQYF TGTGCCAGCAGCTTAGTTACCTACGAGCAGTACTTC
TRBD1 NA TRBJ1-2 TRBV29-1 CSVNRGRGGNGYTF TGCAGCGTGAACAGGGGGCGGGGTGGAAATGGCTACACCTTC
NA NA TRBJ2-3 TRBV28 CASSPPGGQGTDTQYF TGTGCCAGCAGTCCACCCGGGGGGCAGGGCACAGATACGCAGTATTTT
NA once TRBJ1-2 TRBV21-1 CASTEDYGYTF TGTGCCAGCACCGAGGACTATGGCTACACCTTC
NA NA TRBJ2-4 TRBV15 CATSRPRGNIQYF TGTGCCACCAGCAGACCGAGGGGAAACATTCAGTACTTC
NA NA TRBJ2-2 TRBV7-9 CASSLALDGELFF TGTGCCAGCAGCTTAGCGCTGGACGGGGAGCTGTTTTTT
NA NA TRBJ1-5 TRBV19 CASSILANSGQPQHF TGTGCCAGTAGTATCCTGGCAAACTCCGGTCAGCCCCAGCATTTT
TRBD2 NA TRBJ2-7 TRBV12-5 CASGLGLAGGGGEQYF TGTGCTAGTGGTTTGGGTCTAGCGGGAGGAGGTGGCGAGCAGTACTTC
TRBD2 NA TRBJ2-2 TRBV11-2 CASSALPPAGVSGELFF TGTGCCAGCAGCGCCCTCCCCCCAGCGGGAGTGTCCGGGGAGCTGTTTTTT
NA NA TRBJ2-1 TRBV11-3 CASSASGTVSYNEQFF TGTGCCAGCAGCGCCTCCGGGACGGTCTCCTACAATGAGCAGTTCTTC
NA NA TRBJ1-1 TRBV29-1 CSVEGGGWDTEAFF TGCAGCGTTGAAGGGGGCGGGTGGGACACTGAAGCTTTCTTT
TRBD2 NA TRBJ2-1 TRBV4-1 CASRRTSGSPGRGNEQFF TGCGCCAGCAGGAGGACTAGCGGGAGTCCCGGCCGGGGGAATGAGCAGTTCTTC
NA NA TRBJ2-1 TRBV9 CASSVEVPTDEQFF TGTGCCAGCAGCGTAGAGGTCCCGACGGATGAGCAGTTCTTC
NA few TRBJ1-1 TRBV29-1 CSVDRRSNTEAFF TGCAGCGTTGATCGACGGTCGAACACTGAAGCTTTCTTT
TRBD2 NA TRBJ2-3 TRBV9 CASSATSDPTDTQYF TGTGCCAGCAGCGCAACTAGCGACCCCACAGATACGCAGTATTTT
TRBD2 NA TRBJ2-5 TRBV4-3 CASSQGGLAKETQYF TGCGCCAGCAGCCAAGGGGGACTAGCGAAAGAGACCCAGTACTTC
NA NA TRBJ2-3 TRBV19 CASSESDPTDTQYF TGTGCCAGTAGCGAAAGCGACCCCACAGATACGCAGTATTTT
NA NA TRBJ2-7 TRBV7-9 CASSQTLRPYEQYF TGTGCCAGCAGCCAAACCCTCCGCCCCTACGAGCAGTACTTC
NA NA TRBJ1-5 TRBV19 CASSLSGRDQPQHF TGTGCCAGTAGTCTTTCTGGCAGGGATCAGCCCCAGCATTTT
NA NA TRBJ2-7 TRBV4-1 CASSQDLTETYEQYF TGCGCCAGCAGCCAAGATTTAACCGAGACCTACGAGCAGTACTTC
NA NA TRBJ1-1 TRBV27 CASAAGGDVEAFF TGTGCCAGCGCGGCGGGAGGGGACGTTGAAGCTTTCTTT
TRBD1 NA TRBJ2-2 TRBV6-5 CASSLQGASGELFF TGTGCCAGCAGTTTACAGGGGGCCAGCGGGGAGCTGTTTTTT
NA NA TRBJ1-1 TRBV19 CASEWRAEAFF TGTGCCAGCGAATGGAGGGCTGAAGCTTTCTTT
NA NA TRBJ2-2 TRBV5-6 CASSLTADTGELFF TGTGCCAGCAGCTTGACGGCAGACACCGGGGAGCTGTTTTTT
TRBD1 NA TRBJ1-4 TRBV27 CASSPRTGKEVGYEKLFF TGTGCCAGCAGTCCCCGGACAGGGAAGGAGGTGGGCTATGAAAAACTGTTTTTT
NA NA TRBJ2-5 TRBV6-5 CASSYSDQETQYF TGTGCCAGCAGTTACTCAGATCAAGAGACCCAGTACTTC
TRBD1 NA TRBJ2-7 TRBV4-1 CASSQEDRGLYEQYF TGCGCCAGCAGCCAAGAGGACAGGGGGCTCTACGAGCAGTACTTC
TRBD1 NA TRBJ2-7 TRBV28 CASSAQGVEDEQYF TGTGCCAGCAGTGCACAGGGGGTTGAAGACGAGCAGTACTTC
NA once TRBJ1-4 TRBV7-9 CASSLGGEKLFF TGTGCCAGCAGTCTTGGTGGCGAAAAACTGTTTTTT
NA NA TRBJ2-7 TRBV5-6 CASSTGQFPYEQYF TGTGCCAGCAGCACCGGACAGTTTCCCTACGAGCAGTACTTC
NA NA TRBJ1-1 TRBV11-2 CASSFTRQEVTEAFF TGTGCCAGCAGCTTTACTCGACAGGAGGTCACTGAAGCTTTCTTT
NA NA TRBJ1-3 TRBV5-1 CASPSPVPHVYRSGNTIYF TGCGCCAGCCCTTCGCCTGTACCCCACGTCTACCGCTCTGGAAACACCATATATTTT
TRBD2 NA TRBJ2-3 TRBV9 CASSASVAGPRDTQYF TGTGCCAGCAGCGCTTCTGTAGCGGGACCAAGAGATACGCAGTATTTT
NA NA TRBJ2-3 TRBV2 CAESRRDTQYF TGTGCCGAAAGCAGGCGAGATACGCAGTATTTT
NA NA TRBJ1-3 TRBV14 CASSPGRETTGNTIYF TGTGCCAGCAGCCCCGGACGTGAGACAACTGGAAACACCATATATTTT
NA NA TRBJ2-3 TRBV27 CASSSSIDTQYF TGTGCCAGCAGTTCCAGTATAGATACGCAGTATTTT
NA NA TRBJ2-7 TRBV9 CASSVEDWAQEQYF TGTGCCAGCAGCGTAGAAGATTGGGCCCAGGAGCAGTACTTC
NA NA TRBJ1-5 TRBV4-3 CASSLDPGGNQPQHF TGCGCCAGCAGCCTAGACCCGGGGGGCAATCAGCCCCAGCATTTT
NA NA TRBJ2-1 TRBV19 CASGDVVSYNEQFF TGTGCCAGTGGGGACGTCGTCTCCTACAATGAGCAGTTCTTC
TRBD1 once TRBJ2-7 TRBV5-1 CASSAPGQGGLSTYEQYF TGCGCCAGCAGCGCCCCGGGACAGGGAGGACTCTCTACCTACGAGCAGTACTTC
NA NA TRBJ2-3 TRBV19 CASTPGGTDTQYF TGTGCCAGTACCCCCGGGGGCACAGATACGCAGTATTTT
TRBD2 NA TRBJ2-2 TRBV29-1 CSAAGAGELFF TGCAGCGCCGCGGGGGCCGGGGAGCTGTTTTTT
NA NA TRBJ2-2 TRBV30 CACYFVGGELFF TGTGCCTGTTATTTCGTTGGCGGGGAGCTGTTTTTT
TRBD2 NA TRBJ2-2 TRBV5-5 CASSLAPSGSSTGELFF TGTGCCAGCAGCTTGGCACCTAGCGGGAGTTCCACCGGGGAGCTGTTTTTT
NA NA TRBJ2-3 TRBV11-3 CASSLVASFTDTQYF TGTGCCAGCAGCTTAGTCGCTAGTTTCACAGATACGCAGTATTTT
TRBD2 once TRBJ2-7 TRBV7-2 CASSPFAGGFEQYF TGTGCCAGCAGCCCGTTTGCGGGAGGATTCGAGCAGTACTTC
TRBD2 NA TRBJ2-7 TRBV4-1 CASSQQGLAGGEQYF TGCGCCAGCAGCCAGCAGGGACTAGCGGGAGGCGAGCAGTACTTC
NA NA TRBJ2-1 TRBV11-1 CASSLWEAGSSYNEQFF TGTGCCAGCAGCTTATGGGAGGCAGGGAGCTCCTACAATGAGCAGTTCTTC
NA NA TRBJ1-5 TRBV6-1 CASKGPAQHF TGTGCCAGCAAGGGCCCAGCCCAGCATTTT
NA NA TRBJ2-2 TRBV27 CASSLIGGTTGELFF TGTGCCAGCAGTTTAATCGGCGGCACCACCGGGGAGCTGTTTTTT
NA NA TRBJ1-1 TRBV5-1 CASSWRGESTEAFF TGCGCCAGCAGCTGGCGGGGGGAGAGCACTGAAGCTTTCTTT
NA once TRBJ1-1 TRBV29-1 CSVEGNTEAFF TGCAGCGTTGAAGGGAACACTGAAGCTTTCTTT
TRBD1 NA TRBJ2-1 TRBV9 CASSLGQGAGNEQFF TGTGCCAGCAGCCTGGGACAGGGGGCGGGCAATGAGCAGTTCTTC
NA NA TRBJ2-1 TRBV5-6 CASSLQGGGSPYNEQFF TGTGCCAGCAGCTTGCAGGGAGGTGGGAGTCCCTACAATGAGCAGTTCTTC
NA NA TRBJ2-7 TRBV19 CATVGRDISYEQYF TGTGCCACCGTGGGCCGGGACATCTCCTACGAGCAGTACTTC
TRBD1 NA TRBJ1-1 TRBV7-6 CASSSGQTEAFF TGTGCCAGCAGCTCGGGACAGACTGAAGCTTTCTTT
NA NA TRBJ2-1 TRBV7-6 CASSPQGYNEQFF TGTGCCAGCAGCCCCCAGGGTTACAATGAGCAGTTCTTC